These 5 T cell receptor beta chains originate from one sample sequenced in a study of shared clonotypes between healthy human individuals. TCRdb's table, derived via immunoSEQ multiplex PCR, lists solely in-frame clones and lacks some. The sample gives millions of clones, around 95% of which show up once; 0.1% to 0.15% is in the top ten. Sequencing used naive CD4+ T cells sorted from blood. Subset in this sample: CD45RA+ positively selected. The receptor set was obtained from a man between 18 and 35 years old in good health.

The chain is built from TRBV14 and TRBJ2-1; 11 nucleotides match TRBD2. CDR1 and CDR2 from the germline V gene are SGHDN and FVKESK. CDR3 length: 18 amino acids. V lost 0 bases, J lost 7 bases, and 11 bases stayed unmatched. The CDR3 region is CASSQETLLAGVRNEQFF. The DNA for the CDR3 is TGTGCCAGCAGCCAAGAGACCTTACTAGCGGGAGTTAGGAATGAGCAGTTCTTC.

This chain links TRBV6-5 with TRBJ2-2, with TRBD2 matching over 12 bases. This CDR3 comprises 15 residues. Losses at the gene ends were 5 bases for V and 4 bases for J; bases not matched to a gene: 2. Germline CDR1 MNHEY, CDR2 SVGAGI. CDR3 in DNA: TGTGCCAGCAGTGCTAGCGGGGGGGCCACCGGGGAGCTGTTTTTT. Amino acids: CASSASGGATGELFF.

In its sample, this clone was seen once. The V and J genes are TRBV27 and TRBJ1-5, with 7 bases that match TRBD1. CDR1 is MNHEY, CDR2 SMNVEV, per germline (reference sequence). The trim removed 8 bases at V and 4 bases at J, leaving 8 bases unmatched. This CDR3 has 14 amino acids. CDR3 nucleotide sequence: TGTGCCAGCGGGAGGGGGCAAGGTAATCAGCCCCAGCATTTT. Protein sequence: CASGRGQGNQPQHF.

The table lists this clone with a count of one. The V call is TRBV6-5, the J call TRBJ2-5; no clear D. Near its end, the DNA agrees better with TRBJ2-7, so the J call may be wrong. Germline CDR1 is MNHEY and CDR2 is SVGAGI. The CDR3 runs to 12 residues. The chain's CDR3 is CASSGSHHEQYF. CDR3 coding DNA: TGTGCCAGCAGCGGGTCCCACCACGAGCAGTACTTC.

The gene calls are TRBV6-5 and TRBJ2-7; either TRBD1 or TRBD2 may supply D (5 bases each). Trimming pared 2 bases from V and 4 bases from J, leaving 15 bases between. The germline V gene has CDR1 MNHEY and CDR2 SVGAGI. CDR3 length: 15 residues. The CDR3 bases are TGTGCCAGCAGTTACGTGGGACGGGACCTATACGAGCAGTACTTC. Encoded protein: CASSYVGRDLYEQYF.